The present entry profiles one TCR beta chain with its context. As yet, its antigen is unknown. This entry belongs to a study of cytomegalovirus exposure and HLA in healthy donors. Study-level points and caveats: An analysis done earlier found most TCR beta V segments productive about 87% or about 30% of the time.

PCR amplification relied on 60 Vbeta primers (plus 13 Jbeta primers). Profiling relied on immunoSEQ multiplex PCR, and the TCRdb table lists in-frame clones only, not all of them. This sample has about 99,000 clones, with 10% found just once. The sample was PBMCs. The origin of this receptor is a man aged 35-49 years in good health and CMV-seropositive.

Here the CDR3 DNA reads TGTGCCAGCAAGATACAGGGGTCGAACACCGGGGAGCTGTTTTTT. Translated: CASKIQGSNTGELFF. V gene TRBV6-5 combines with J gene TRBJ2-2; 7 nucleotides align to TRBD1. This CDR3 has 15 amino acids. V shed 7 bases, J shed 0 bases, and the junction held 5 bases outside the gene matches. CDR1 is MNHEY, CDR2 SVGAGI, per germline.